Sequencing of this TCR beta chain was carried out in a study of blood T cell repertoires in COVID-19. Method: immunoSEQ multiplex PCR; TCRdb's copy keeps in-frame clones and lacks some. The sample includes some 180,000 clones, around nine tenths of them seen just once. Per the germline V gene, CDR1 is SGHAT and CDR2 is FQDESV (reference sequence). With 6 bases clipped from V and 4 bases from J, the junction kept 6 bases outside the gene matches. CDR3 length: 14 residues. Sequencing was carried out using peripheral blood. This TCR was sampled from a man between 50 and 59 years old with COVID-19, enrolled during active disease. The V gene is TRBV11-1, the J gene TRBJ2-1; the match to TRBD2 covers 7 bases. The CDR3 protein is CASRGLADYNEQFF. The CDR3 nucleotides read TGTGCCAGCAGAGGGCTAGCGGATTACAATGAGCAGTTCTTC.